This T cell receptor (beta chain) was captured in a study of T cell responses to AZD1222 COVID-19 vaccine. Study-level points and caveats: Per reports, nearly half of all spike-specific TCRs target regions that are unmutated in variants.

Worth noting for this clone: Antigen: not known.

TCRdb's copy holds only in-frame clones and misses some; the assay was immunoSEQ multiplex PCR. The table shows about 110,000 clones, with about 95% occurring only once. There are 16 residues in the CDR3. Germline assignment: CDR1 GTSNPN and CDR2 SVGIG (reference sequence). The junction had 8 bases not matched to a gene; V was cut back by 0 bases and J by 8 bases. The sample was peripheral blood, taken 28 days after the second AZD1222 dose. This clonotype originated in an adult who received the AZD1222 COVID-19 vaccine. V and J are TRBV30 and TRBJ2-1, with 12 bases fitting TRBD1. For the CDR3, the DNA is TGTGCCTGGAGTGTTATCTTGGGACAGGGGGCTGATGAGCAGTTCTTC. Translated: CAWSVILGQGADEQFF.